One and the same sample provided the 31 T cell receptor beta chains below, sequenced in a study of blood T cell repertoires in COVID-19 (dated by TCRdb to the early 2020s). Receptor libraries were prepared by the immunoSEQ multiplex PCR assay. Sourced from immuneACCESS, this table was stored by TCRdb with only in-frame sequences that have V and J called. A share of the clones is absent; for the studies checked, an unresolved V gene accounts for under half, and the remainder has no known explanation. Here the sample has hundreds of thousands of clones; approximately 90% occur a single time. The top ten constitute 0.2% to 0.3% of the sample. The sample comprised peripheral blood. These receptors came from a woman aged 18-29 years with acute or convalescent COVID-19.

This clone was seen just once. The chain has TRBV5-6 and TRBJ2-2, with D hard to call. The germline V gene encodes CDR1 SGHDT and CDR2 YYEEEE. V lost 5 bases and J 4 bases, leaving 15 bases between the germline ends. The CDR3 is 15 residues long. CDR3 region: CASRPERGPTGELFF. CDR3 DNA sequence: TGTGCCAGCAGGCCGGAACGCGGCCCCACCGGGGAGCTGTTTTTT.

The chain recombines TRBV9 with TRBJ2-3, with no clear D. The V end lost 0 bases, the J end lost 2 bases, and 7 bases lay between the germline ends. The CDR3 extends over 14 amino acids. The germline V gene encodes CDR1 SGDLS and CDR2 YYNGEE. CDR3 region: CASSVDLYTDTQYF. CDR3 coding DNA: TGTGCCAGCAGCGTAGACCTATACACAGATACGCAGTATTTT.

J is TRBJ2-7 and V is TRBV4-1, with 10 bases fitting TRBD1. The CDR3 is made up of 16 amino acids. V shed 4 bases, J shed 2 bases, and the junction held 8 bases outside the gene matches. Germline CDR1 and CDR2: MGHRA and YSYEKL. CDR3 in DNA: TGCGCCAGCAGCCCCGGCGTCGGGACAGGGGCCTACGAGCAGTACTTC. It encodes CASSPGVGTGAYEQYF.

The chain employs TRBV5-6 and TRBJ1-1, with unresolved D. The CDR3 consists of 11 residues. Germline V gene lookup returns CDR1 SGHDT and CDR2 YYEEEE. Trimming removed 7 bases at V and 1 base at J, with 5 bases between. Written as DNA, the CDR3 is TGTGCCAGCTCAGGGAACACTGAAGCTTTCTTT. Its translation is CASSGNTEAFF.

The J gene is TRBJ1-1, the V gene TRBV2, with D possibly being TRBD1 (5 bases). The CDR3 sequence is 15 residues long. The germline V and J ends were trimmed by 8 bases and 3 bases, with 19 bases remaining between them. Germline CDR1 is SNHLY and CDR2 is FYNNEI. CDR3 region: CASSAGRGWDTEAFF. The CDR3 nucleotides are TGTGCCAGCTCCGCAGGGAGGGGTTGGGACACTGAAGCTTTCTTT.

CDR3: CSVDPKGTEAFF. CDR3 nucleotides: TGCAGCGTTGACCCCAAGGGGACTGAAGCTTTCTTT. The V gene is TRBV29-1, the J gene TRBJ1-1; tentative D call: TRBD1 (5 bases). The V end was cut by 3 bases, the J end by 5 bases, with 10 bases between. CDR1 SQVTM and CDR2 ANQGSEA come from the germline V gene. This CDR3 comprises 12 residues.

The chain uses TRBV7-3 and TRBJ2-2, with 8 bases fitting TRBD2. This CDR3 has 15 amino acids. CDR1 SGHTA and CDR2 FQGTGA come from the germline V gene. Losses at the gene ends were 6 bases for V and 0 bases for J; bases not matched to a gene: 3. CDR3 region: CASRSSGANTGELFF. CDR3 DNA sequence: TGTGCCAGCAGGAGTAGCGGGGCGAACACCGGGGAGCTGTTTTTT. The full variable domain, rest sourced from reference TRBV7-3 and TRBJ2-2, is GAGVSQTPSNKVTEKGKYVELRCDPISGHTALYWYRQSLGQGPEFLIYFQGTGAADDSGLPNDRFFAVRPEGSVSTLKIQRTERGDSAVYLCASRSSGANTGELFFGEGSRLTVL.

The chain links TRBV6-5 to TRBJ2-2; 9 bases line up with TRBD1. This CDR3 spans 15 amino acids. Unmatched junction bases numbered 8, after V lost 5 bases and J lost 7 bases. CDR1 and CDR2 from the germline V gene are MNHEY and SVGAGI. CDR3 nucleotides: TGTGCCAGCAGTCACGGACAGGGGTGGGTCGGGGAGCTGTTTTTT. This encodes CASSHGQGWVGELFF.

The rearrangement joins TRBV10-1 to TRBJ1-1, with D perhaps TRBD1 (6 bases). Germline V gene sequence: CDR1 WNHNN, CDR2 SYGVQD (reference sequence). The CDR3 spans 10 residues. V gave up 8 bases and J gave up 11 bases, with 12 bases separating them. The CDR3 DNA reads TGCGCCAGCCGGACGAGGGGGGCTTTCTTT. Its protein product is CASRTRGAFF.

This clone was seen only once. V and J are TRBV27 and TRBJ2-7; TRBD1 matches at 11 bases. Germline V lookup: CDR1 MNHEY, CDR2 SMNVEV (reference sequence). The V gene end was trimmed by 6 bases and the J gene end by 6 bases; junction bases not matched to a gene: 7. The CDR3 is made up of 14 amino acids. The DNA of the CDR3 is TGTGCCAGCAGCACCGGGACAGGGGGTAGCGAGCAGTACTTC. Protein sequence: CASSTGTGGSEQYF.

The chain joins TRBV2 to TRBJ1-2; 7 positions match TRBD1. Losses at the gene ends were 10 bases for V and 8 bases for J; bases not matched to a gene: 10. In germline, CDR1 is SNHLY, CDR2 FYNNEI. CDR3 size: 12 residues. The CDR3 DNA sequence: TGTGCCACCGAGACAGGGACTAGAGGCTACACCTTC. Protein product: CATETGTRGYTF.

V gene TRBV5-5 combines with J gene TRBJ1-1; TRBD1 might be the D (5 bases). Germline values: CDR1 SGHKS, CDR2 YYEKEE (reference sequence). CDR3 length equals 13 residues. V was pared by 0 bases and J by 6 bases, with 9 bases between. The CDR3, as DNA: TGTGCCAGCAGCTTGGACAGGTTGGCTGAAGCTTTCTTT. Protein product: CASSLDRLAEAFF.

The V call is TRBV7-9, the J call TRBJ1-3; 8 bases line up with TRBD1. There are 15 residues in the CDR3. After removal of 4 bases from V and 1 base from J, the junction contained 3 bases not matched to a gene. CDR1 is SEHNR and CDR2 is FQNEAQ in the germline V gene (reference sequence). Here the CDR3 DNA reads TGTGCCAGCAGCTCGGGACAGGCGTCTGGAAACACCATATATTTT. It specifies CASSSGQASGNTIYF.

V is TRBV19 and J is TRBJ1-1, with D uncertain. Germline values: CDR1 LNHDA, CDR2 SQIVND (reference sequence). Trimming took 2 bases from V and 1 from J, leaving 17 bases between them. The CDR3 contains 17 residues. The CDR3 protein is CASSINARNTRNTEAFF. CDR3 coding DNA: TGTGCCAGTAGTATAAATGCGAGGAACACGAGGAACACTGAAGCTTTCTTT.

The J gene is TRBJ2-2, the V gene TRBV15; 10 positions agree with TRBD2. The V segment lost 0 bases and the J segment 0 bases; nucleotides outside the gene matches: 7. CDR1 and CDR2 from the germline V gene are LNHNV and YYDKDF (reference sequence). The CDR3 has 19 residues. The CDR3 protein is CATSRDRLAGEPNTGELFF. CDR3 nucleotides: TGTGCCACCAGCAGAGATAGGCTAGCGGGGGAACCGAACACCGGGGAGCTGTTTTTT.

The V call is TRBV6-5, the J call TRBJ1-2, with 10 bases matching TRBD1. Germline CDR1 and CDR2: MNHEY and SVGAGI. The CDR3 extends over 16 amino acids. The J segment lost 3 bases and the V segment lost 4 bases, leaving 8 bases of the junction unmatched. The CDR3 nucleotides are TGTGCCAGCAGTTCATCCCGGACAGGGGGTGACTATGGCTACACCTTC. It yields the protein CASSSSRTGGDYGYTF.

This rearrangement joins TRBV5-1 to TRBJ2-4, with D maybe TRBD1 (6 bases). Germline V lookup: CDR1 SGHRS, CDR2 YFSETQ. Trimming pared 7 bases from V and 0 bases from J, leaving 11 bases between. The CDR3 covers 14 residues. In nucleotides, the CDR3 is TGCGCCAGCGGACCAGGGGTAGCCAAAAACATTCAGTACTTC. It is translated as CASGPGVAKNIQYF.

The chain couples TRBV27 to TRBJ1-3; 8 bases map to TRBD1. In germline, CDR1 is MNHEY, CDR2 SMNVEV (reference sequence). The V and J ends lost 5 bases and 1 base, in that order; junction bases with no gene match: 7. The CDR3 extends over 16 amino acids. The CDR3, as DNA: TGTGCCAGCAGTCCCTGGACAGGGAGGTCTGGAAACACCATATATTTT. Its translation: CASSPWTGRSGNTIYF.

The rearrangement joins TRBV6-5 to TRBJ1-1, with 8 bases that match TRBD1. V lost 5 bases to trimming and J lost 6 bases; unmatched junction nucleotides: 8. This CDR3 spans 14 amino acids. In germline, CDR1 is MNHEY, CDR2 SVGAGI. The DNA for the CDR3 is TGTGCCAGCAGTCCGACAGGGGAGAGAGCTGAAGCTTTCTTT. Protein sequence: CASSPTGERAEAFF.

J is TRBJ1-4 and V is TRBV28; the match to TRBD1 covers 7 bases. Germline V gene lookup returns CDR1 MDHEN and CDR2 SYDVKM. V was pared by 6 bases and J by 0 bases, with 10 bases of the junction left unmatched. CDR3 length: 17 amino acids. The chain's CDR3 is CASREGTARSTNEKLFF. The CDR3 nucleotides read TGTGCCAGCAGGGAGGGGACAGCGCGTTCAACTAATGAAAAACTGTTTTTT.

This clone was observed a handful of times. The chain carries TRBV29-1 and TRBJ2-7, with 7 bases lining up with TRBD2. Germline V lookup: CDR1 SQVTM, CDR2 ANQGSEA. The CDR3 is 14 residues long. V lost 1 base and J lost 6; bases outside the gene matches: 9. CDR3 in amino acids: CSVEVRGGEFEQYF. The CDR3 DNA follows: TGCAGCGTTGAAGTACGTGGGGGGGAGTTCGAGCAGTACTTC.

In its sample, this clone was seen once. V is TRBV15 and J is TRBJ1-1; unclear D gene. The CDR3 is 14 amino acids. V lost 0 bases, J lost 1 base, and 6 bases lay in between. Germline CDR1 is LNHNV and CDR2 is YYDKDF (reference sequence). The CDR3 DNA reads TGTGCCACCAGCAGAGATTCGGGGAACACTGAAGCTTTCTTT. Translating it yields CATSRDSGNTEAFF.

CDR3 amino acids: CASSERYRRDYGYTF. DNA for the CDR3: TGTGCCAGCAGTGAACGGTACAGGAGAGATTATGGCTACACCTTC. This chain connects TRBV2 to TRBJ1-2, with D tentatively TRBD1 (5 bases). This CDR3 has 15 amino acids. V was cut by 2 bases and J by 5 bases, with 15 bases left in between. Germline V gene sequence: CDR1 SNHLY, CDR2 FYNNEI.

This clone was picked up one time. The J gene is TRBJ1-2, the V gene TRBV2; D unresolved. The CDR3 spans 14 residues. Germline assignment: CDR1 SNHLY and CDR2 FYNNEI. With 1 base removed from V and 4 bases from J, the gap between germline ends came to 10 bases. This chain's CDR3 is CASSEGWSVYGYTF. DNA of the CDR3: TGTGCCAGCAGTGAAGGTTGGAGTGTCTATGGCTACACCTTC.

Here the CDR3 reads CASSQAWGQPTKNIQYF. CDR3 in DNA: TGTGCCAGCAGCCAAGCCTGGGGACAGCCTACTAAAAACATTCAGTACTTC. The chain recombines TRBV3-1 (or the pseudogene TRBV3-2) with TRBJ2-4, with 7 bases identical to TRBD1. Germline-derived CDR1 and CDR2 are LGHDT and YNNKEL (reference sequence). J lost 4 bases, V lost 1 base, and 10 bases had no gene match. CDR3 length: 17 residues.

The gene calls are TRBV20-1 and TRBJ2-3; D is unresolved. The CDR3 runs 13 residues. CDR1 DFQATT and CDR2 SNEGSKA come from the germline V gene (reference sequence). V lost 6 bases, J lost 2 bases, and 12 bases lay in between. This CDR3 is CSASNSATDTQYF. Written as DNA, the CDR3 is TGCAGTGCCAGTAACTCCGCCACAGATACGCAGTATTTT.

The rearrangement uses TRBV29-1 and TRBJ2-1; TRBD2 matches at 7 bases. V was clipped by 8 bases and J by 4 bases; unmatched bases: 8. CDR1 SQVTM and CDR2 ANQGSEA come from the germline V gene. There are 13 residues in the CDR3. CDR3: CSTDSGLYNEQFF. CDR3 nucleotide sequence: TGCAGCACGGATAGCGGGCTTTACAATGAGCAGTTCTTC.

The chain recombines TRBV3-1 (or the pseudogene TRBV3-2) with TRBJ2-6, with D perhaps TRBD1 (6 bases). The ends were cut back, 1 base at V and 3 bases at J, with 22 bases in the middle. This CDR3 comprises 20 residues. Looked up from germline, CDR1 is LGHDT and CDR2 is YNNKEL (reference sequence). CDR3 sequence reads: CASSQVIKGQSLGGANVLTF. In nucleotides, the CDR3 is TGTGCCAGCAGCCAAGTAATAAAGGGACAATCCCTGGGTGGGGCCAACGTCCTGACTTTC.

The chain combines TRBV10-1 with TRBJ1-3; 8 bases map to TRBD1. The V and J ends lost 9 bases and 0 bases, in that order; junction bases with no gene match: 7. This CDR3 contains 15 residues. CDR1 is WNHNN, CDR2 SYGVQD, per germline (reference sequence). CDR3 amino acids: CASIDRGSSGNTIYF. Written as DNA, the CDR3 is TGCGCCAGTATAGACAGGGGTAGCTCTGGAAACACCATATATTTT.

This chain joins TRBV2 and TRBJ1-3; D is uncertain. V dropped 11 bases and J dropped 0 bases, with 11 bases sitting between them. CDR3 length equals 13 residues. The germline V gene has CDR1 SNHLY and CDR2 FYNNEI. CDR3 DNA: TGTGCCCGGGGAGATACCTCTGGAAACACCATATATTTT. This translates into CARGDTSGNTIYF.

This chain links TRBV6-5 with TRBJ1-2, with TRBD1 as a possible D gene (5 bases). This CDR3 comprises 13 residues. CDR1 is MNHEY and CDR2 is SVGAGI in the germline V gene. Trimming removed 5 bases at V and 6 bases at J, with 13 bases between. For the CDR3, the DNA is TGTGCCAGCAGTCAGACAGAGGTGAATGGCTACACCTTC. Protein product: CASSQTEVNGYTF.